This T cell receptor (beta chain) was identified during a study of monozygotic twins with inflammatory bowel disease. The CDR3 runs to 16 residues. The germline CDR1 and CDR2 sequences are LGHNA and YSLEER. A total RNA quantity of roughly 3.5 ug went into each TCR library. For both chains, the TCRalpha and TCRbeta cDNA went through two nested PCRs of 16 and 9 cycles. TCRdb reanalyzed the 5' RACE reads and collapses them to one entry per CDR3 protein, without DNA. The sample table sets out over 350,000 distinct CDR3 sequences. This clonotype was obtained from a human donor with ulcerative colitis or Crohn's disease, or a healthy co-twin of an affected twin (not recorded which). Sample: blood. The V call is TRBV4-3, the J call TRBJ2-7; TCRdb calls TRBD1, which cannot be checked without DNA. The CDR3 sequence: CASSQEPGQGPYEQYF.